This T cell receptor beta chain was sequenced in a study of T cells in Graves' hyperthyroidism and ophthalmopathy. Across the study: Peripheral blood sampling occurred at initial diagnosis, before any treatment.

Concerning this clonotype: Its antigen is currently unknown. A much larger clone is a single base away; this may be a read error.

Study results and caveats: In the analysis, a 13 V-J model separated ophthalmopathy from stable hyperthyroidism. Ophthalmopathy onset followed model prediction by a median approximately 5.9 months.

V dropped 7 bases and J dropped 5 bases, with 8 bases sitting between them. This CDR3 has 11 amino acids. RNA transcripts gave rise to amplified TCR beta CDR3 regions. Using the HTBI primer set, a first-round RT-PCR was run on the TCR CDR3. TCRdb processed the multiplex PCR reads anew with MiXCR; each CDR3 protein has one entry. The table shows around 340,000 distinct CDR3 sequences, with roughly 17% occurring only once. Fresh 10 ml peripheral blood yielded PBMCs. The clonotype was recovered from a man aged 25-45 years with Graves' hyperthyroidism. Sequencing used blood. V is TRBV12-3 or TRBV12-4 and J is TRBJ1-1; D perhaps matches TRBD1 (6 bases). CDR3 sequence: CASKGQTEAFF. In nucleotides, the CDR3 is TGTGCCAGCAAAGGACAGACTGAAGCTTTCTTT.